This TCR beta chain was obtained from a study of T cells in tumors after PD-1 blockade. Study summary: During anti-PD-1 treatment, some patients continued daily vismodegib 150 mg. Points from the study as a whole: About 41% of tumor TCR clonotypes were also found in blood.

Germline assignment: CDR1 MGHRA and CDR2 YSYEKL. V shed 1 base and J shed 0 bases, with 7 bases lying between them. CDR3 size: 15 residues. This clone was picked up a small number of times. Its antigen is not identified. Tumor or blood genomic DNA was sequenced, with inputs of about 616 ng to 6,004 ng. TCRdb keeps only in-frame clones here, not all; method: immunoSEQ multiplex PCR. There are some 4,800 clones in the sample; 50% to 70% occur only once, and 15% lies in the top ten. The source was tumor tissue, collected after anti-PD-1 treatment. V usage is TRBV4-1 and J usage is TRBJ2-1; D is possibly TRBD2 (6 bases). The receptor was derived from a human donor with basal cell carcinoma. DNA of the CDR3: TGCGCCAGCAGCCAAGGGCGGGGCTCCTACAATGAGCAGTTCTTC. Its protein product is CASSQGRGSYNEQFF.